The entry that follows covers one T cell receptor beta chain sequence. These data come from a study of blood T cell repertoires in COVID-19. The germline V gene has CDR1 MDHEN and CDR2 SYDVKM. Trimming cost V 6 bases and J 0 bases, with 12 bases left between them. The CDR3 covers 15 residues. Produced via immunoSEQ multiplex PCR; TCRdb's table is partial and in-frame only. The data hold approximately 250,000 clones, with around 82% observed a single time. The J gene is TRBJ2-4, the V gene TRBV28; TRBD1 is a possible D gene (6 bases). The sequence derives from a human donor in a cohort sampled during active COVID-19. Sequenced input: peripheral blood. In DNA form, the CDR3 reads TGTGCCAGCAGGGGGGCTCCTCCAGCCAAAAACATTCAGTACTTC. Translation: CASRGAPPAKNIQYF.